This T cell receptor (beta chain) came from a study of blood T cell repertoires in COVID-19. On the study more broadly: COVID-19 samples from acute and convalescent phases originated in the United States, Italy and Spain. Sources were T cells, B-cell-depleted T cells, or PBMCs; the material itself was cDNA or gDNA.

V lost 3 bases and J lost 0, with 6 bases in between. The CDR3 length is 13 residues. CDR1 and CDR2 from the germline V gene are SGHNT and YYREEE (reference sequence). Original methodology: It was from reference gene primer amplification that nucleated cell counts were estimated. The assay was immunoSEQ multiplex PCR, and TCRdb's table has in-frame clones only and misses some. The DNA gave D and trimming, while V, J and clone size come from that table. Among 170,000 or so clones, approximately 87% were seen once, and the ten largest hold 0.88%. This rearrangement joins TRBV5-4 to TRBJ1-1, with no clear D. This sequence originates from a woman younger than 35 who had recovered from COVID-19. The sample comprised peripheral blood. The CDR3 sequence: CASSSQLNTEAFF. DNA for the CDR3: TGTGCCAGCAGCTCACAGCTGAACACTGAAGCTTTCTTT.